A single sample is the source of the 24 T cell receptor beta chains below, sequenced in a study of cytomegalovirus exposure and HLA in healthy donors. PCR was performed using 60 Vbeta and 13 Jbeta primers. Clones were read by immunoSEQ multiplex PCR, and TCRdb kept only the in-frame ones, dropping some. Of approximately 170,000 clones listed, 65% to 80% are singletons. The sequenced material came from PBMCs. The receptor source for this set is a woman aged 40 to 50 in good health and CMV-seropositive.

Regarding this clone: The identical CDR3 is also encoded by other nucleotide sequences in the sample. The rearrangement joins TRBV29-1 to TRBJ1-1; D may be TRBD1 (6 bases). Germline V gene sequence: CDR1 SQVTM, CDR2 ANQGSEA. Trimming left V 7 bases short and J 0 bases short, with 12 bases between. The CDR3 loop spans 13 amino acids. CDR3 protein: CSAATGLNTEAFF. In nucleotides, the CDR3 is TGCAGCGCTGCGACAGGATTGAACACTGAAGCTTTCTTT.

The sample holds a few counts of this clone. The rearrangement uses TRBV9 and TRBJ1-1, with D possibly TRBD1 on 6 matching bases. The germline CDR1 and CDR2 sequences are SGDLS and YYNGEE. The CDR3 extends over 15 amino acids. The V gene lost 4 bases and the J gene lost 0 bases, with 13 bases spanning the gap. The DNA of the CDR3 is TGTGCCAGCAGCAAAACGGGACATGTGAACACTGAAGCTTTCTTT. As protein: CASSKTGHVNTEAFF.

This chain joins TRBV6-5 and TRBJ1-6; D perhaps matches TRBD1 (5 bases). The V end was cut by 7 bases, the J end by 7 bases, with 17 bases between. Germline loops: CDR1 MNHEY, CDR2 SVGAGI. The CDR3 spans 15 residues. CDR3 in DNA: TGTGCCAGCACTCTTGGAGACAGTAGGAATTCACCCCTCCACTTT. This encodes CASTLGDSRNSPLHF.

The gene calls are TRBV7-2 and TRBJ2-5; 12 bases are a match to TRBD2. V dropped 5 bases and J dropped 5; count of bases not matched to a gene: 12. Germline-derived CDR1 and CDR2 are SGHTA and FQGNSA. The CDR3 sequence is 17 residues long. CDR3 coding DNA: TGTGCCAGCAGCCCACGGACTAGCGGGGTGGGGGTGGAGACCCAGTACTTC. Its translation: CASSPRTSGVGVETQYF.

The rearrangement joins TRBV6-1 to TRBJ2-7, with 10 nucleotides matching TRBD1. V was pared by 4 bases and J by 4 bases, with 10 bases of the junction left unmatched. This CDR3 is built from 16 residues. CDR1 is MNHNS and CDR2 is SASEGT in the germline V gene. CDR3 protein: CASSATPGQGIYEQYF. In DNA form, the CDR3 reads TGTGCCAGCAGTGCCACACCGGGACAGGGGATTTACGAGCAGTACTTC.

CDR3 bases: TGCGCCAGCAGCTTGGCACTAGGATCAGGCTACGAGCAGTACTTC. This sequence encodes CASSLALGSGYEQYF. This chain connects TRBV5-1 to TRBJ2-7; a weak D match, TRBD2 (5 bases). CDR1 is SGHRS, CDR2 YFSETQ, per germline. The CDR3 covers 15 residues. The germline V and J ends were trimmed by 0 bases and 3 bases, with 13 bases remaining between them. The variable domain in full, completed from reference TRBV5-1 and TRBJ2-7, reads KAGVTQTPRYLIKTRGQQVTLSCSPISGHRSVSWYQQTPGQGLQFLFEYFSETQRNKGNFPGRFSGRQFSNSRSEMNVSTLELGDSALYLCASSLALGSGYEQYFGPGTRLTVT.

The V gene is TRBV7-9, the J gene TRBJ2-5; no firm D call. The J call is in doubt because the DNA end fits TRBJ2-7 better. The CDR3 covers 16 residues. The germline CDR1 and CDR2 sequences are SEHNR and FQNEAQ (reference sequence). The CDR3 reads CASSFVMLGSAYEQYF. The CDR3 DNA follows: TGTGCCAGCAGCTTCGTTATGCTGGGCTCAGCCTACGAGCAGTACTTC.

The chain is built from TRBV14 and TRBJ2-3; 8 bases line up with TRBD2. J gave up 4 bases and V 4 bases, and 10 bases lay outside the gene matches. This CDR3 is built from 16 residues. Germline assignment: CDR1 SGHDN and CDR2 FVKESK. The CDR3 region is CASSRPQSGSSDTQYF. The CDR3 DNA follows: TGTGCCAGCAGCCGCCCCCAGAGCGGGAGTTCAGATACGCAGTATTTT.

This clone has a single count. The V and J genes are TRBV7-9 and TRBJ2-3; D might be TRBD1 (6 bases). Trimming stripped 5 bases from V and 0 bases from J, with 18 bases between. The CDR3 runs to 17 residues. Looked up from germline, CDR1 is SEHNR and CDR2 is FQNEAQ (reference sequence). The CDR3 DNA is TGTGCCAGCAGCGCCTTGGACAGAACCATTAGCACAGATACGCAGTATTTT. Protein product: CASSALDRTISTDTQYF.

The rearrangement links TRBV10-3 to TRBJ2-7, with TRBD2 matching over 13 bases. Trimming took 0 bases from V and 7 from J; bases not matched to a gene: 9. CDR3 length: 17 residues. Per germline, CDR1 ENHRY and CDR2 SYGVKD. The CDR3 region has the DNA TGTGCCATCAGTGAGTCTTTAGGGACTAGCGGGACGGTTGAGCAGTACTTC. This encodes CAISESLGTSGTVEQYF.

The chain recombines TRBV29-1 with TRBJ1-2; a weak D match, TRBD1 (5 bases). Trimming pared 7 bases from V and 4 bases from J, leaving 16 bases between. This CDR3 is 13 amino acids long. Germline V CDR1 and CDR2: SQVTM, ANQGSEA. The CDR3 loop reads CSGSDSPGYGYTF. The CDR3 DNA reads TGCAGCGGATCAGACAGCCCCGGCTATGGCTACACCTTC. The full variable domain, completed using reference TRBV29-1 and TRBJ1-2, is SAVISQKPSRDICQRGTSLTIQCQVDSQVTMMFWYRQQPGQSLTLIATANQGSEATYESGFVIDKFPISRPNLTFSTLTVSNMSPEDSSIYLCSGSDSPGYGYTFGSGTRLTVV.

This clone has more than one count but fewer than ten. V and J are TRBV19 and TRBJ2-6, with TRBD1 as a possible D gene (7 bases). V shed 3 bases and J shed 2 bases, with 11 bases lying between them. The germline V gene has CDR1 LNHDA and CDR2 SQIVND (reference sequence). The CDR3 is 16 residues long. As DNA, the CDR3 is TGTGCCAGTAGTATCCAGGGGGGTCCTGGGGCCAACGTCCTGACTTTC. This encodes CASSIQGGPGANVLTF.

The CDR3 here is CASKKLVSTDTQYF. DNA of the CDR3: TGTGCCAGCAAAAAGTTAGTTAGCACAGATACGCAGTATTTT. V and J are TRBV19 and TRBJ2-3; D is uncertain. The length of the CDR3 is 14 residues. The ends were cut back, 9 bases at V and 0 bases at J, with 13 bases in the middle. Germline CDR1 reads LNHDA; CDR2 reads SQIVND (reference sequence).

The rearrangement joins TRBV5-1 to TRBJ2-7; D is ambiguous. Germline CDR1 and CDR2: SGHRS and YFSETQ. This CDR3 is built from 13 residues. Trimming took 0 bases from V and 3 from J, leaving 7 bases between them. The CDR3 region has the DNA TGCGCCAGCAGCTTGGGACTTGGCTACGAGCAGTACTTC. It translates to CASSLGLGYEQYF.

CDR3 amino acids: CAWNAGAGETQYF. The CDR3 region has the DNA TGTGCCTGGAATGCGGGAGCGGGAGAGACCCAGTACTTC. The chain employs TRBV30 and TRBJ2-5; 7 bases map to TRBD2. The germline V gene encodes CDR1 GTSNPN and CDR2 SVGIG (reference sequence). V trimming: 4 bases; J trimming: 4 bases; junction bases outside the gene matches: 6. The CDR3 totals 13 residues.

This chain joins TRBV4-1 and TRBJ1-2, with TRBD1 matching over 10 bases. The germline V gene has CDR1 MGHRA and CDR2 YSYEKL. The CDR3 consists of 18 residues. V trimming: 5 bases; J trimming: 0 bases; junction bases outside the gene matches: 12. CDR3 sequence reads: CASSARDRGLLTNYGYTF. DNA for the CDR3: TGCGCCAGCAGCGCCCGGGACAGGGGCCTTCTAACTAACTATGGCTACACCTTC.

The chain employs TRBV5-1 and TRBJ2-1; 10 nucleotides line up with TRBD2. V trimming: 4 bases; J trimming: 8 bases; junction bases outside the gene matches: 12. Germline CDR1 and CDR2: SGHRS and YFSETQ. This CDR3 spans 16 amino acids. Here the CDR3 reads CASSVAAGGHLYEQFF. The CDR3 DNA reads TGCGCCAGCAGCGTCGCAGCGGGGGGGCATCTATATGAGCAGTTCTTC.

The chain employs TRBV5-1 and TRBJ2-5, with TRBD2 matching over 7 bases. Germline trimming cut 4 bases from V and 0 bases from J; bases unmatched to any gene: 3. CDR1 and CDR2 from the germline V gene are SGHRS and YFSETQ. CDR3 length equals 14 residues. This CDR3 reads CASSPSGNQETQYF. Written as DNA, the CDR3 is TGCGCCAGCAGCCCCAGCGGGAACCAAGAGACCCAGTACTTC.

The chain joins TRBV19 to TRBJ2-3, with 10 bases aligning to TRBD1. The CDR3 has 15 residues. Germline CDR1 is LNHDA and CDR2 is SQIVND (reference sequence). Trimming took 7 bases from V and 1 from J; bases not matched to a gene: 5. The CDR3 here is CASNPGTGGTDTQYF. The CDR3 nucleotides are TGTGCCAGTAACCCCGGGACAGGGGGCACAGATACGCAGTATTTT.

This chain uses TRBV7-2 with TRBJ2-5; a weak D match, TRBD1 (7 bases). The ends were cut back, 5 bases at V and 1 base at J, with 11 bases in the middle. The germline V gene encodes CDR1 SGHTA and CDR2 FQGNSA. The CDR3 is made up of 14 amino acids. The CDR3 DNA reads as TGTGCCAGCAGCCTGCAGGGGGGCCAAGAGACCCAGTACTTC. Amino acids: CASSLQGGQETQYF.

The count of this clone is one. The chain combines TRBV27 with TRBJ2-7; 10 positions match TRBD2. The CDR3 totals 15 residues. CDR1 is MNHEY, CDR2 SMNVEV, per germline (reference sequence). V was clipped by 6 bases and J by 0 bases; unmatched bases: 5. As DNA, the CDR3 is TGTGCCAGCAGATATAGCGGGGGGTCCTCCTACGAGCAGTACTTC. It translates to CASRYSGGSSYEQYF.

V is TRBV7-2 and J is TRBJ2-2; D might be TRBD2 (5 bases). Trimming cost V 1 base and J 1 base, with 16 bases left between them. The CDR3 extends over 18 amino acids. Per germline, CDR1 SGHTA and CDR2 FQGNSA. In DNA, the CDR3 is TGTGCCAGCAGCTTAGTACCAAGCGGAGATCAGAACACCGGGGAGCTGTTTTTT. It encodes CASSLVPSGDQNTGELFF.

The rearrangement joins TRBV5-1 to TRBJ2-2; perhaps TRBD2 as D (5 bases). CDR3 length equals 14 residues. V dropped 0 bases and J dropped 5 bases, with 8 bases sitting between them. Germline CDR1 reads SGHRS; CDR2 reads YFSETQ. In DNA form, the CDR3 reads TGCGCCAGCAGCTTGGGGAGGCAAACCGGGGAGCTGTTTTTT. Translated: CASSLGRQTGELFF.

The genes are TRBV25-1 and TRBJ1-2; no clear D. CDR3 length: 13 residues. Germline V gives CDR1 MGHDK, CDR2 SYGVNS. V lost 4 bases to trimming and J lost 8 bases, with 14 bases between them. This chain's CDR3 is CASSGRRSEGYTF. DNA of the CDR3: TGTGCCAGCAGTGGTCGCAGGTCTGAAGGCTACACCTTC.